This entry lists 29 T cell receptor beta chains sequenced from one sample in a study of T cells in Graves' hyperthyroidism and ophthalmopathy. Authors of the study amplified TCR beta CDR3 regions from RNA transcripts. Researchers ran a first-round RT-PCR on the TCR CDR3 using the HTBI primer set. MiXCR, applied by TCRdb to the multiplex PCR reads, yields one record per CDR3 protein. This table has a few hundred thousand distinct CDR3 sequences, 15% appearing once. The specimen was blood. Receptors were obtained from a woman in her 30s with Graves' hyperthyroidism.

The V and J genes are TRBV7-2 and TRBJ1-5, with D unclear. V lost 3 bases to trimming and J lost 5 bases, with 14 bases between them. Germline V gives CDR1 SGHTA, CDR2 FQGNSA. The CDR3 covers 15 residues. The CDR3 region is CASSFGSDIYQPQHF. The CDR3 coding sequence is TGTGCCAGCAGCTTTGGTAGTGACATCTATCAGCCCCAGCATTTT.

This clonotype was seen a handful of times. The V call is TRBV10-3, the J call TRBJ2-5, with D maybe TRBD2 (5 bases). The V end lost 6 bases, the J end lost 5 bases, and 16 bases lay between the germline ends. Germline CDR1 reads ENHRY; CDR2 reads SYGVKD. The CDR3 is 14 residues long. The CDR3 loop is CAISEQERLETQYF. Here the CDR3 DNA reads TGTGCCATCAGCGAGCAGGAGCGGCTGGAGACCCAGTACTTC.

Ten or more counts support this clonotype. The chain couples TRBV20-1 to TRBJ2-3; the match to TRBD1 covers 7 bases. This CDR3 contains 13 residues. V dropped 5 bases and J dropped 1; count of bases not matched to a gene: 3. Germline CDR1 DFQATT, CDR2 SNEGSKA (reference sequence). DNA for the CDR3: TGCAGTGCTCTTGGACAGGGCACAGATACGCAGTATTTT. Translated: CSALGQGTDTQYF.

This chain uses TRBV27 with TRBJ2-1; 14 bases agree with TRBD2. From germline, CDR1 is MNHEY and CDR2 SMNVEV (reference sequence). V was clipped by 2 bases and J by 9 bases; unmatched bases: 9. The CDR3 runs 17 residues. The CDR3 nucleotides are TGTGCCAGCAGTTTACCCGGACTAGCGGGAGGACCGGGTGAGCAGTTCTTC. It codes for CASSLPGLAGGPGEQFF.

V gene TRBV2 combines with J gene TRBJ2-2; the match to TRBD2 covers 11 bases. Germline-derived CDR1 and CDR2 are SNHLY and FYNNEI. The CDR3 loop spans 15 amino acids. The V gene end was trimmed by 2 bases and the J gene end by 5 bases; junction bases not matched to a gene: 1. The CDR3 loop reads CASSEIAGGTGELFF. The CDR3 nucleotides read TGTGCCAGCAGTGAAATAGCGGGAGGGACCGGGGAGCTGTTTTTT.

This clonotype was counted many times. The chain recombines TRBV28 with TRBJ2-1; D may match TRBD1 or TRBD2 (5 bases each). The CDR3 sequence is 13 residues long. Germline assignment: CDR1 MDHEN and CDR2 SYDVKM. The V gene lost 7 bases and the J gene lost 7 bases, with 14 bases spanning the gap. The CDR3 reads CASTSLGENEQFF. The CDR3 nucleotides read TGTGCCAGCACCTCCCTGGGGGAGAATGAGCAGTTCTTC.

The V and J genes are TRBV12-3 or TRBV12-4 and TRBJ1-3; D gene uncertain. The CDR3 covers 13 residues. V lost 3 bases to trimming and J lost 5 bases, with 8 bases between them. CDR3 sequence: CASSFYGRNTIYF. The CDR3 coding sequence is TGTGCCAGCAGTTTCTACGGCAGAAACACCATATATTTT.

Many counts were recorded for this clonotype. The V gene is TRBV2, the J gene TRBJ1-5, with D perhaps TRBD1 (5 bases). The CDR3 has 14 residues. CDR1 is SNHLY, CDR2 FYNNEI, per germline. V lost 5 bases to trimming and J lost 7 bases, with 15 bases between them. The CDR3 nucleotides are TGTGCCAGCAGTTCAACCGGGACCGGGCAGCCCCAGCATTTT. The encoded protein is CASSSTGTGQPQHF.

The chain couples TRBV29-1 to TRBJ2-3, with 7 bases that match TRBD2. The CDR3 is made up of 17 amino acids. The germline V gene has CDR1 SQVTM and CDR2 ANQGSEA. V shed 6 bases, J shed 0 bases, and the junction held 15 bases outside the gene matches. The chain's CDR3 is CSVALAGGKRSTDTQYF. In nucleotides, the CDR3 is TGCAGCGTAGCCTTAGCGGGTGGAAAGCGGAGCACAGATACGCAGTATTTT.

This clonotype was recorded many times. The V and J genes are TRBV7-2 and TRBJ2-3; 8 positions agree with TRBD2. Germline CDR1 SGHTA, CDR2 FQGNSA. The CDR3 is 14 residues long. Trimming cost V 5 bases and J 4 bases; bases outside gene matches: 5. The CDR3 nucleotides are TGTGCCAGCAGCCGCGGGAGGTCCCCAGATACGCAGTATTTT. Translated, it gives CASSRGRSPDTQYF.

This clonotype was counted once. The rearrangement links TRBV6-5 to TRBJ2-1, with D possibly TRBD2 on 6 matching bases. The germline CDR1 and CDR2 sequences are MNHEY and SVGAGI. The CDR3 spans 15 residues. The V and J ends lost 2 bases and 8 bases respectively, with 16 bases between them. CDR3 bases: TGTGCCAGCAGTTACCGGGACTTCCACGGAGATGAGCAGTTCTTC. Its protein product is CASSYRDFHGDEQFF.

The chain couples TRBV10-1 to TRBJ2-7, with D tentatively TRBD1 (6 bases). Trimming pared 3 bases from V and 1 base from J, leaving 13 bases between. The CDR3 has 15 residues. The germline V gene encodes CDR1 WNHNN and CDR2 SYGVQD (reference sequence). The DNA for the CDR3 is TGCGCCAGCAGTGATCCCAAGACAGGATCCTACGAGCAGTACTTC. It is translated as CASSDPKTGSYEQYF.

The V gene is TRBV20-1, the J gene TRBJ2-2; 10 positions match TRBD2. V gave up 3 bases and J gave up 9 bases; unmatched junction bases: 16. This CDR3 has 17 residues. Germline V gene data show CDR1 as DFQATT and CDR2 as SNEGSKA (reference sequence). This chain's CDR3 is CSARGGTGTSDFRELFF. In DNA, the CDR3 is TGCAGTGCTAGGGGGGGAACCGGGACTAGCGACTTTCGGGAGCTGTTTTTT.

This clonotype was recorded many times. The chain is built from TRBV30 and TRBJ1-5; D not resolved. Germline CDR1 is GTSNPN and CDR2 is SVGIG (reference sequence). CDR3 length equals 13 residues. Between the trimmed V and J ends, which lost 5 bases and 5 bases, there was a span of 13 bases. CDR3 in DNA: TGTGCCTGGTGTCAAAATGGGGATCAGCCCCAGCATTTT. Protein sequence: CAWCQNGDQPQHF.

Notes on this clonotype: A read error may be the cause here, since a much bigger clone is one base away. The chain uses TRBV18 and TRBJ2-7, with TRBD1 as a possible D gene (5 bases). The J call is uncertain, as TRBJ2-1 better fits the DNA end. CDR1 is KGHSH and CDR2 is LQKENI in the germline V gene. The CDR3 totals 12 residues. CDR3 loop: CASSPQGFEQFF. As DNA, the CDR3 is TGTGCCAGCTCACCTCAGGGATTCGAGCAGTTCTTC.

The table lists this clonotype with many counts. The V call is TRBV10-3, the J call TRBJ2-7; D might be TRBD1 (7 bases). The CDR3 sequence is 13 residues long. Germline values: CDR1 ENHRY, CDR2 SYGVKD. Trimming pared 6 bases from V and 2 bases from J, leaving 11 bases between. CDR3 sequence reads: CAISRGTAYEQYF. The CDR3 DNA reads as TGTGCCATCAGCCGCGGGACAGCCTACGAGCAGTACTTC.

This clonotype has a count of ten or more. The chain uses TRBV6-2 or TRBV6-3 and TRBJ2-2, with 12 bases lining up with TRBD2. After removal of 3 bases from V and 5 bases from J, the junction contained 10 bases not matched to a gene. The CDR3 sequence is 18 residues long. The germline V gene has CDR1 MNHEY and CDR2 SVGEGT. CDR3 DNA sequence: TGTGCCAGCAGTTATGATGCTAGCGGGAGGGCCAATACCGGGGAGCTGTTTTTT. It codes for CASSYDASGRANTGELFF.

This chain uses TRBV28 with TRBJ2-7; tentative D call: TRBD1 (6 bases). Trimming cost V 5 bases and J 0 bases, with 14 bases left between them. The CDR3 is 15 amino acids. The germline gives CDR1 MDHEN, CDR2 SYDVKM. The CDR3 DNA follows: TGTGCCAGCAGTCGGACAGATAAGAGCTCCTACGAGCAGTACTTC. Its protein is CASSRTDKSSYEQYF.

Comment on this clonotype: Since a much larger clone is just one base distant, this may be a read error. This chain uses TRBV7-9 with TRBJ2-7; TRBD1 aligns across 7 bases. Per the germline V gene, CDR1 is SEHNR and CDR2 is FQNEAQ (reference sequence). Trimming cost V 5 bases and J 2 bases; bases outside gene matches: 3. The CDR3 covers 13 residues. As DNA, the CDR3 is TGTGCCAGCAGCCGGGACAGACCCTACGAGCAGTACTTC. It translates to CASSRDRPYEQYF. Together with reference TRBV7-9 and TRBJ2-7, the CDR3 gives the full variable domain: DTGVSQNPRHKITKRGQNVTFRCDPISEHNRLYWYRQTLGQGPEFLTYFQNEAQLEKSRLLSDRFSAERPKGSFSTLEIQRTEQGDSAMYLCASSRDRPYEQYFGPGTRLTVT.

Ten or more counts support this clonotype. The genes are TRBV20-1 and TRBJ1-1; D call uncertain. Germline loops: CDR1 DFQATT, CDR2 SNEGSKA (reference sequence). The CDR3 is 13 residues long. The CDR3, as DNA: TGCAGGGTGGTAAGGGTGGAGAACACTGAAGCTTTCTTT. It specifies CRVVRVENTEAFF.

The sample holds a few counts of this clonotype. The CDR3 loop is CASKLSRDSHEQFF. The CDR3 nucleotides are TGTGCCAGTAAACTAAGCCGGGACTCCCATGAGCAGTTCTTC. The gene calls are TRBV6-1 and TRBJ2-1; maybe TRBD2 (6 bases). Germline V CDR1 and CDR2: MNHNS, SASEGT. V lost 9 bases and J lost 8, with 20 bases in between. The CDR3 has 14 amino acids.

This clonotype showed up just a few times. The rearrangement links TRBV20-1 to TRBJ1-2, with a tentative D call TRBD1 (5 bases). CDR1 and CDR2 from the germline V gene are DFQATT and SNEGSKA (reference sequence). CDR3 length: 14 residues. V gave up 6 bases and J gave up 0 bases, with 14 bases separating them. The CDR3 protein is CSARRGEANYGYTF. CDR3 nucleotide sequence: TGCAGTGCCCGAAGGGGCGAAGCTAACTATGGCTACACCTTC.

This clonotype appeared many times. The V call is TRBV7-9, the J call TRBJ2-7; possibly TRBD1 for D (7 bases). V was shortened by 6 bases and J by 4 bases, with 19 bases between the two germline ends. This CDR3 spans 15 amino acids. Germline V gene data show CDR1 as SEHNR and CDR2 as FQNEAQ (reference sequence). The CDR3 loop is CASSYDGGGWYEQYF. The CDR3 DNA is TGTGCCAGCAGTTACGACGGAGGGGGCTGGTACGAGCAGTACTTC.

This clonotype was detected many times. The J gene is TRBJ2-3, the V gene TRBV6-1; D remains unclear. CDR1 MNHNS and CDR2 SASEGT come from the germline V gene. The CDR3 loop spans 12 amino acids. With 4 bases removed from V and 5 bases from J, the gap between germline ends came to 7 bases. The CDR3 sequence is CASSVHGDTQYF. The CDR3 DNA sequence: TGTGCCAGCAGTGTGCACGGAGATACGCAGTATTTT.

This clonotype was observed at least ten times. This chain links TRBV20-1 with TRBJ1-5, with D hard to call. This CDR3 is 14 amino acids long. The germline V and J ends were trimmed by 6 bases and 4 bases, with 16 bases remaining between them. Germline V gene lookup returns CDR1 DFQATT and CDR2 SNEGSKA (reference sequence). The CDR3 is CSAKSAVGNQPQHF. In DNA form, the CDR3 reads TGCAGTGCCAAGTCGGCGGTAGGGAATCAGCCCCAGCATTTT.

This clonotype has ten or more counts. The chain employs TRBV28 and TRBJ2-1; D remains ambiguous. CDR1 is MDHEN, CDR2 SYDVKM, per germline. This CDR3 has 15 amino acids. V lost 4 bases, J lost 6 bases, and 16 bases lay in between. CDR3 DNA sequence: TGTGCCAGCAGTTCCCTTGAGCCGGGTTCCAATGAGCAGTTCTTC. It translates to CASSSLEPGSNEQFF.

This clonotype occurred many times. The gene calls are TRBV28 and TRBJ1-2; weak D call: TRBD1 (5 bases). Per the germline V gene, CDR1 is MDHEN and CDR2 is SYDVKM. The CDR3 loop spans 13 amino acids. V was cut by 6 bases and J by 3 bases, with 11 bases left in between. CDR3 region: CASRPPGHYGYTF. In DNA, the CDR3 is TGTGCCAGCAGGCCCCCAGGGCACTATGGCTACACCTTC.

This clonotype was seen repeatedly, ten times or more. The chain recombines TRBV18 with TRBJ1-1; 9 bases agree with TRBD1. Germline V gives CDR1 KGHSH, CDR2 LQKENI. The V gene end was trimmed by 2 bases and the J gene end by 3 bases; junction bases not matched to a gene: 10. This CDR3 spans 17 amino acids. This chain's CDR3 is CASSPMGTGSVYTEAFF. CDR3 DNA: TGTGCCAGCTCACCAATGGGGACAGGGTCCGTCTACACTGAAGCTTTCTTT.

The chain joins TRBV3-1 to TRBJ1-3, with a possible D match to TRBD1 (5 bases). Trimming shortened V by 4 bases and J by 4 bases, and 14 bases separated the two germline ends. Per the germline V gene, CDR1 is LGHDT and CDR2 is YNNKEL (reference sequence). The CDR3 spans 15 residues. The CDR3 protein is CASSPRAAAGNTIYF. Here the CDR3 DNA reads TGTGCCAGCAGCCCCAGGGCGGCGGCCGGAAACACCATATATTTT.